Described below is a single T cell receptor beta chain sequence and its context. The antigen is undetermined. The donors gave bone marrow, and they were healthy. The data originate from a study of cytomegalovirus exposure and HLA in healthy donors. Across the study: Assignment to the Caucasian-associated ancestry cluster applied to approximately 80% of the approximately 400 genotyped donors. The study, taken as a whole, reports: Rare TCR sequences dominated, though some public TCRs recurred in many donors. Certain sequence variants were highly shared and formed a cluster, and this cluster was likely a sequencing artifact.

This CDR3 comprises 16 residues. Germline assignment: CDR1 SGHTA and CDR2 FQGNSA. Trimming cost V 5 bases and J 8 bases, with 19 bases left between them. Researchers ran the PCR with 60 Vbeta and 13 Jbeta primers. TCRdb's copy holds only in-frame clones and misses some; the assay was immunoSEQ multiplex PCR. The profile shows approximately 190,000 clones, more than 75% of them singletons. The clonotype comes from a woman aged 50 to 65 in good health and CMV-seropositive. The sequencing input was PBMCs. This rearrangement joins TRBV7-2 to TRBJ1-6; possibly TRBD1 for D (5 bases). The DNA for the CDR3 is TGTGCCAGCAGCCTCCTAGGGACTCAGGCTCATTCACCCCTCCACTTT. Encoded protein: CASSLLGTQAHSPLHF.